The 9 T cell receptor beta chains given below trace back to one sample, sequenced in a study of technical replicates of blood from several donors. The table came from immunoSEQ multiplex PCR; TCRdb's copy has only in-frame clones and leaves some out. The table lists 50,000 to 80,000 clones, 86% of them singletons. Sequences were obtained from PBMCs. These receptor sequences come from a human donor in good health. Some clones in this sample may be carry-over from other donors' samples.

The chain combines TRBV5-1 with TRBJ2-3, with 7 positions matching TRBD2. The germline V gene has CDR1 SGHRS and CDR2 YFSETQ. Germline trimming cut 7 bases from V and 6 bases from J; bases unmatched to any gene: 20. The CDR3 runs 17 residues. For the CDR3, the DNA is TGCGCCAGCGTAACCTCGGAAGGAGCGGGGACTTTGGATACGCAGTATTTT. Its translation: CASVTSEGAGTLDTQYF.

V usage is TRBV4-3 and J usage is TRBJ2-2; 8 bases line up with TRBD1. This CDR3 region has 18 residues. The germline gives CDR1 LGHNA, CDR2 YSLEER. The ends lost 0 bases at V and 0 bases at J; junction bases unmatched: 6. The CDR3 loop reads CASSQEGPGGTNTGELFF. DNA for the CDR3: TGCGCCAGCAGCCAAGAAGGGCCAGGGGGCACGAACACCGGGGAGCTGTTTTTT.

This rearrangement joins TRBV6-5 to TRBJ1-1; TRBD1 is a possible D gene (5 bases). V was trimmed by 7 bases and J by 4 bases, leaving 13 bases between them. The CDR3 is made up of 13 amino acids. Germline CDR1 reads MNHEY; CDR2 reads SVGAGI. CDR3 sequence reads: CASNQGSGTEAFF. The DNA for the CDR3 is TGTGCCAGCAACCAGGGTAGTGGCACTGAAGCTTTCTTT.

V is TRBV5-1 and J is TRBJ2-1, with 7 bases identical to TRBD2. CDR1 is SGHRS and CDR2 is YFSETQ in the germline V gene. Trimming cost V 6 bases and J 3 bases; bases outside gene matches: 15. The CDR3 covers 17 residues. In DNA form, the CDR3 reads TGCGCCAGCACTGACCCGGGGGGAAATCTCTTCTACAATGAGCAGTTCTTC. It is translated as CASTDPGGNLFYNEQFF.

This chain joins TRBV25-1 and TRBJ2-7, with 8 bases matching TRBD2. Germline values: CDR1 MGHDK, CDR2 SYGVNS. Trimming at V came to 5 bases and at J to 7 bases, leaving 7 bases not matched to a gene. The CDR3 loop spans 13 amino acids. CDR3 amino acids: CASSLSGGVEQYF. CDR3 in DNA: TGTGCCAGCAGTCTATCGGGAGGGGTTGAGCAGTACTTC.

The chain uses TRBV13 and TRBJ2-1, with 10 bases aligning to TRBD2. Germline V gene sequence: CDR1 PRHDT, CDR2 FYEKMQ (reference sequence). Trimming at V came to 4 bases and at J to 2 bases, leaving 2 bases not matched to a gene. The CDR3 is 15 amino acids. The CDR3 DNA sequence: TGTGCCAGCAGCTCTAGCGGGGGCCCCTACAATGAGCAGTTCTTC. Residues: CASSSSGGPYNEQFF.

V and J are TRBV7-2 and TRBJ1-1; 7 bases match TRBD1. There are 14 residues in the CDR3. Germline V gene lookup returns CDR1 SGHTA and CDR2 FQGNSA. With V trimmed by 4 bases and J by 4 bases, 6 bases remained unmatched. The CDR3 DNA reads TGTGCCAGCAGCTCCAGGGGGACGTCCACTGAAGCTTTCTTT. Its protein is CASSSRGTSTEAFF.

The CDR3 loop reads CASSFKLAEIHNEQFF. The DNA of the CDR3 is TGTGCCAGTAGTTTCAAACTAGCGGAGATCCACAATGAGCAGTTCTTC. The chain carries TRBV19 and TRBJ2-1; 8 positions match TRBD2. The junction had 11 bases not matched to a gene; V was cut back by 5 bases and J by 5 bases. Germline V gene sequence: CDR1 LNHDA, CDR2 SQIVND (reference sequence). CDR3 size: 16 residues.

In its sample, this clone was seen a few times. V is TRBV5-5 and J is TRBJ1-3, with 9 nucleotides matching TRBD1. Per germline, CDR1 SGHKS and CDR2 YYEKEE (reference sequence). The CDR3 is 17 amino acids. V shed 2 bases and J 4 bases; nucleotides not matched to a gene: 10. CDR3 sequence (DNA): TGTGCCAGCAGCTTACTGGACAGGGGACTTTCGGGAAACACCATATATTTT. It translates to CASSLLDRGLSGNTIYF.